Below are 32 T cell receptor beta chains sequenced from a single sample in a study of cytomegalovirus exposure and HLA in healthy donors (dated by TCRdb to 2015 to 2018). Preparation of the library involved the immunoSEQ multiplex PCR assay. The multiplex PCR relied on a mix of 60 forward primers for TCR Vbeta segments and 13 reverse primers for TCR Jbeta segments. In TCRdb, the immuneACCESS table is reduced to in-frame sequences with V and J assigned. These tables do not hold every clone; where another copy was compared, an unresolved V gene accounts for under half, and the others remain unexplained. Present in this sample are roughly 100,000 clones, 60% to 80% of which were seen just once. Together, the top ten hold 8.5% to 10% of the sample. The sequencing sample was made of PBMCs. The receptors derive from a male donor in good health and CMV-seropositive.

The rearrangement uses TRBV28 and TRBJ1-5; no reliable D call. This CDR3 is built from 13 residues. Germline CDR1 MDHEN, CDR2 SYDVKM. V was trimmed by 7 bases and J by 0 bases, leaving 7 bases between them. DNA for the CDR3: TGTGCCAGCAACTCATATAGCAATCAGCCCCAGCATTTT. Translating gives CASNSYSNQPQHF.

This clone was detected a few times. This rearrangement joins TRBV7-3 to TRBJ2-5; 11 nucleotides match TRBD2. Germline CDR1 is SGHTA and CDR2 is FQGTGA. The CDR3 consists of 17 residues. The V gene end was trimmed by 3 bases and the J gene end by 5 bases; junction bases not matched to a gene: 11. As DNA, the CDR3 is TGTGCCAGCAGCTTTGGGACTAGCGGTTCCGCCGGGGAGACCCAGTACTTC. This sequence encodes CASSFGTSGSAGETQYF.

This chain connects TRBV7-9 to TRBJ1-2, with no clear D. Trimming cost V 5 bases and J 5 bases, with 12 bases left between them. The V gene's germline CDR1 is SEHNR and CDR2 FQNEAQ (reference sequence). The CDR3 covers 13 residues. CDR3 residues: CASSERGNYGYTF. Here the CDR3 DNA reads TGTGCCAGCAGCGAGCGAGGGAATTATGGCTACACCTTC.

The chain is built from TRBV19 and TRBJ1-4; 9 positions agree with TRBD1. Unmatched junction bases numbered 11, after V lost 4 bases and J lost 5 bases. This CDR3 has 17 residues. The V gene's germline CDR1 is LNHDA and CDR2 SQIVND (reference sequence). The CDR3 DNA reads TGTGCCAGTAGTACCCTATCCGGACAGGGGAAGAATGAAAAACTGTTTTTT. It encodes CASSTLSGQGKNEKLFF. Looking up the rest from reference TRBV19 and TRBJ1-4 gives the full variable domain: DGGITQSPKYLFRKEGQNVTLSCEQNLNHDAMYWYRQDPGQGLRLIYYSQIVNDFQKGDIAEGYSVSREKKESFPLTVTSAQKNPTAFYLCASSTLSGQGKNEKLFFGSGTQLSVL.

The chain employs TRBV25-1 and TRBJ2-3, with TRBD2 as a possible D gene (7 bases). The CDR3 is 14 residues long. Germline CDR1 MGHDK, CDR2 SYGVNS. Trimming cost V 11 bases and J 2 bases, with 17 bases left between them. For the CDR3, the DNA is TGTGCCGGGTTATGGGAGGGACACACAGATACGCAGTATTTT. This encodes CAGLWEGHTDTQYF.

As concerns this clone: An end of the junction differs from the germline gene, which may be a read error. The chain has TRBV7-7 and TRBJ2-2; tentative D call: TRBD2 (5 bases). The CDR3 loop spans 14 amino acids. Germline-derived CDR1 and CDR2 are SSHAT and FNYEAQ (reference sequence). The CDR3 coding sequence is TGTGCTAGCAGCCACGGCCGGGGCACCGGGGAGCTGTTTTTT. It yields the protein CASSHGRGTGELFF.

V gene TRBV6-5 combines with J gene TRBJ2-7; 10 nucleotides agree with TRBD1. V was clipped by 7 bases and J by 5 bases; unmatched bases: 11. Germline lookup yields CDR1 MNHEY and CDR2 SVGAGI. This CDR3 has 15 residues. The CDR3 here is CASKIGRQGAHEQYF. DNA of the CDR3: TGTGCCAGCAAGATTGGGCGACAGGGGGCCCACGAGCAGTACTTC.

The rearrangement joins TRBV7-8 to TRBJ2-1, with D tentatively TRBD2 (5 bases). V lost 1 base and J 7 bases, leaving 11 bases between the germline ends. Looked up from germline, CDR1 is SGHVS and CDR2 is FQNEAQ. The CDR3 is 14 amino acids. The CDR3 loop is CASSLELGGNEQFF. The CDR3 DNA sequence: TGTGCCAGCAGCTTAGAACTAGGCGGGAATGAGCAGTTCTTC. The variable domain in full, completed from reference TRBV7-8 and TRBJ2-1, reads GAGVSQSPRYKVAKRGQDVALRCDPISGHVSLFWYQQALGQGPEFLTYFQNEAQLDKSGLPSDRFFAERPEGSVSTLKIQRTQQEDSAVYLCASSLELGGNEQFFGPGTRLTVL.

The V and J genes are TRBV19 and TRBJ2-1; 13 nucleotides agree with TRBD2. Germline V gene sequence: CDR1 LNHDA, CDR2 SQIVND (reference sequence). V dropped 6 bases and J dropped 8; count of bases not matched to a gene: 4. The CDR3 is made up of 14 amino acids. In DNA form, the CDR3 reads TGTGCCAGTAGACTAGCGGGAGGGGGGGATGAGCAGTTCTTC. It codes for CASRLAGGGDEQFF.

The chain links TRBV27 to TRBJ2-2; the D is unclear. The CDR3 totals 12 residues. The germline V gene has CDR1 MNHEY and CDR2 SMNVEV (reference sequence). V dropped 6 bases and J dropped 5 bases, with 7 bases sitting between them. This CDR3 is CASSHGTGELFF. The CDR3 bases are TGTGCCAGCAGCCACGGGACCGGGGAGCTGTTTTTT.

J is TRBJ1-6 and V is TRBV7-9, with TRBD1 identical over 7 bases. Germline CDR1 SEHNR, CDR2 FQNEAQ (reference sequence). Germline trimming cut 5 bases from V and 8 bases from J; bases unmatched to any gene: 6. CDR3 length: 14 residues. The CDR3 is CASSLGDRDSPLHF. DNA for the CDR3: TGTGCCAGCAGCCTGGGGGACAGAGATTCACCCCTCCACTTT.

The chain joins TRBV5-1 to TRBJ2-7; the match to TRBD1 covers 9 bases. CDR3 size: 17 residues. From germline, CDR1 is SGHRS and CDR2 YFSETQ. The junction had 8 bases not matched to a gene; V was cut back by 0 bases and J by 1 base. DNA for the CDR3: TGCGCCAGCAGCTTGGCCGAATGGGACAGGGCTTCCTACGAGCAGTACTTC. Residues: CASSLAEWDRASYEQYF.

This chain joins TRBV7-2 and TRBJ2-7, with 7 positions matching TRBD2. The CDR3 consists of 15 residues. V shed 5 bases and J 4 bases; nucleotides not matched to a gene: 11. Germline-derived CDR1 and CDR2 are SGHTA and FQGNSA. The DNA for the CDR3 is TGTGCCAGCAGCCCGAGCCTAGGGCGGGGGTACGAGCAGTACTTC. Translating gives CASSPSLGRGYEQYF. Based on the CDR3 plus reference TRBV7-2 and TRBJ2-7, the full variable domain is GAGVSQSPSNKVTEKGKDVELRCDPISGHTALYWYRQSLGQGLEFLIYFQGNSAPDKSGLPSDRFSAERTGGSVSTLTIQRTQQEDSAVYLCASSPSLGRGYEQYFGPGTRLTVT.

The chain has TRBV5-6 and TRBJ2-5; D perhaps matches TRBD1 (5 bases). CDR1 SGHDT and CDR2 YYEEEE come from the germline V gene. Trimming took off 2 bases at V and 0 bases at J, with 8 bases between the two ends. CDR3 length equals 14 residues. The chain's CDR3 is CASSFPTDQETQYF. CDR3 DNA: TGTGCCAGCAGCTTCCCGACAGACCAAGAGACCCAGTACTTC.

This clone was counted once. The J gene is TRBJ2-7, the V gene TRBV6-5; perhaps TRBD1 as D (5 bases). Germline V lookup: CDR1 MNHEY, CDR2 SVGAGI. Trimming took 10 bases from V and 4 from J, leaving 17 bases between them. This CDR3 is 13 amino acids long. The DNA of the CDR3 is TGTGCCACCTCCAGGGTCGGTGGATACGAGCAGTACTTC. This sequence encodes CATSRVGGYEQYF.

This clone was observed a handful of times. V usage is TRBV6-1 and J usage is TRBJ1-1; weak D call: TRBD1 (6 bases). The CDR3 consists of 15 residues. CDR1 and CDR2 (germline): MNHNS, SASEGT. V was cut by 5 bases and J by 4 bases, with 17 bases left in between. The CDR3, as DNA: TGTGCCAGCAGTATTTTAACAGGGCTGCGCACTGAAGCTTTCTTT. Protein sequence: CASSILTGLRTEAFF.

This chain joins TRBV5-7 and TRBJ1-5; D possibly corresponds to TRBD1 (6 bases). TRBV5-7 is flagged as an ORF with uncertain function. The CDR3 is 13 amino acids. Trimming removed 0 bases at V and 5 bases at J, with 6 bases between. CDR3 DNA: TGTGCCAGCAGCTTGGCAGGGGATCAGCCCCAGCATTTT. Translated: CASSLAGDQPQHF.

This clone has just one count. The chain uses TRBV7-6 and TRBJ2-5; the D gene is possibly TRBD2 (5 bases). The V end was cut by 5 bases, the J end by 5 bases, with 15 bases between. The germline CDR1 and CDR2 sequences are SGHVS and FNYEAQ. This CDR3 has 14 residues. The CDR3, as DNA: TGTGCCAGCAGCAGTAGCGTACTGCGGGAGACCCAGTACTTC. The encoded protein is CASSSSVLRETQYF.

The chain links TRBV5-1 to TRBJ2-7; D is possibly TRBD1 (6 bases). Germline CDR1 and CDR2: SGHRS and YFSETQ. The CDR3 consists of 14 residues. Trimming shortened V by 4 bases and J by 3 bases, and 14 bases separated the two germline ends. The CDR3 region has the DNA TGCGCCAGCAGCCCCGGGACACTCAACTACGAGCAGTACTTC. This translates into CASSPGTLNYEQYF.

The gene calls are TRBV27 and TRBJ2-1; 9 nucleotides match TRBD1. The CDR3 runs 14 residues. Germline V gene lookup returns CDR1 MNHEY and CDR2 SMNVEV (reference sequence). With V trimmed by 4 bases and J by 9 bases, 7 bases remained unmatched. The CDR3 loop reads CASSSGQGGSEQFF. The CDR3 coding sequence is TGTGCCAGCAGTTCGGGACAGGGAGGGAGTGAGCAGTTCTTC.

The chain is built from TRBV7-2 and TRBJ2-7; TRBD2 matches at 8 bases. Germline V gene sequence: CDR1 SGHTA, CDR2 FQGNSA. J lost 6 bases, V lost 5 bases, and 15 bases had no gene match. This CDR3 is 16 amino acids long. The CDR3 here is CASSPIGGAAGSEQYF. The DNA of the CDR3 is TGTGCCAGCAGCCCCATCGGGGGGGCGGCCGGCAGCGAGCAGTACTTC. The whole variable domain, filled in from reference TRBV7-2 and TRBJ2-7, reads GAGVSQSPSNKVTEKGKDVELRCDPISGHTALYWYRQSLGQGLEFLIYFQGNSAPDKSGLPSDRFSAERTGGSVSTLTIQRTQQEDSAVYLCASSPIGGAAGSEQYFGPGTRLTVT.

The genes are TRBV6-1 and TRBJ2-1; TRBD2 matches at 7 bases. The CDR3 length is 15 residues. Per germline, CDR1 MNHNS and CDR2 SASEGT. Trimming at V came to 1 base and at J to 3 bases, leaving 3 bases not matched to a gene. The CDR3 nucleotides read TGTGCCAGCAGTGAAGTTGCGGGAGACTACAATGAGCAGTTCTTC. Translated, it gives CASSEVAGDYNEQFF.

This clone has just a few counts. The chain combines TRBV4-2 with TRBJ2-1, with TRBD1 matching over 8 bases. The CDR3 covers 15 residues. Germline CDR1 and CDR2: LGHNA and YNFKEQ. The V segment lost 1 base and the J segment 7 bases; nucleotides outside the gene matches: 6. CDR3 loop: CASSQVDRALNEQFF. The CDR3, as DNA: TGTGCCAGCAGCCAAGTGGACAGGGCTCTTAATGAGCAGTTCTTC.

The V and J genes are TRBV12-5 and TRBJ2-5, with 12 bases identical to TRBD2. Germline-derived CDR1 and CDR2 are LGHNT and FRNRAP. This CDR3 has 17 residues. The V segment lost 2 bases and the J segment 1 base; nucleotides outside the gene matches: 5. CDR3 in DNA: TGTGCTAGTGGTTTGTCGACTAGCGGGAGTTTCCAAGAGACCCAGTACTTC. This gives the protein CASGLSTSGSFQETQYF. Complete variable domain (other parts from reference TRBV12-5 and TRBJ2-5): DARVTQTPRHKVTEMGQEVTMRCQPILGHNTVFWYRQTMMQGLELLAYFRNRAPLDDSGMPKDRFSAEMPDATLATLKIQPSEPRDSAVYFCASGLSTSGSFQETQYFGPGTRLLVL.

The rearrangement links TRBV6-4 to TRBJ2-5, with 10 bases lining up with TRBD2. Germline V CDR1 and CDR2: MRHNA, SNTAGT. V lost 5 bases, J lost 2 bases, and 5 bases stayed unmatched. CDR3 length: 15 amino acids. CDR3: CASSQRAGGQETQYF. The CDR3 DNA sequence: TGTGCCAGCAGTCAACGAGCGGGAGGGCAAGAGACCCAGTACTTC.

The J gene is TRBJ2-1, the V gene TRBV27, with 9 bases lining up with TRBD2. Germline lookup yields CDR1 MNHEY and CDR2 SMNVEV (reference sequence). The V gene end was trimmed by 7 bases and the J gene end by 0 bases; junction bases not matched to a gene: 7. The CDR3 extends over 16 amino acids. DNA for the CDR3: TGTGCCAGCAAAGAGAGTAGCGGGAGCTCCTACAATGAGCAGTTCTTC. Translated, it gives CASKESSGSSYNEQFF.

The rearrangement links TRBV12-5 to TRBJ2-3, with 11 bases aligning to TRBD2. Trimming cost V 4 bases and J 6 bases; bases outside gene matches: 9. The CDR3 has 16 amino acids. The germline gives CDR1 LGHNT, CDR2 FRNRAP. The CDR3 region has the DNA TGTGCTAGTGGTTATAGGGGACTAGCGGCGGGGGATACGCAGTATTTT. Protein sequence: CASGYRGLAAGDTQYF.

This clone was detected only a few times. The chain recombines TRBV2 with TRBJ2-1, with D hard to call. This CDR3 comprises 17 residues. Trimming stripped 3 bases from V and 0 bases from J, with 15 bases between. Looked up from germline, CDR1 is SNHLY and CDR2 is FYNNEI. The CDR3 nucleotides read TGTGCCAGCAGTGATTATCCCCTCTATCGCTCCTACAATGAGCAGTTCTTC. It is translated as CASSDYPLYRSYNEQFF.

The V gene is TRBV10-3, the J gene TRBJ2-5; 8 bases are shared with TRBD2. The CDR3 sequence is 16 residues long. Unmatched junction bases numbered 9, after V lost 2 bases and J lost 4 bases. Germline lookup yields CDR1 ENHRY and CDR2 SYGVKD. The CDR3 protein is CAISEGGSGSLETQYF. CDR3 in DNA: TGTGCCATCAGTGAGGGGGGAAGCGGGAGCCTAGAGACCCAGTACTTC.

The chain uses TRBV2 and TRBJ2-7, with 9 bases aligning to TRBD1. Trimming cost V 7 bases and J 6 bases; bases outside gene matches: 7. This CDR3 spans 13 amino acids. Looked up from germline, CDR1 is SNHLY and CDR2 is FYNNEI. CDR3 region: CASIPGQGLEQYF. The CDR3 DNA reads TGTGCCAGCATTCCGGGACAGGGCCTCGAGCAGTACTTC.

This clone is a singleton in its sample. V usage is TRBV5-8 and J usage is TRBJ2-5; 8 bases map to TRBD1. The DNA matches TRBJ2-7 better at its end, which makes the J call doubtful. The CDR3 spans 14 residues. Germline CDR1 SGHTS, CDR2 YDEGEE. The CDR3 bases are TGTGCCAGCCGTATCCGACAGGGGTCCTACGAGCAGTACTTC. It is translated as CASRIRQGSYEQYF.

The CDR3 region is CSVGGQTNYGYTF. The CDR3 nucleotides read TGCAGCGTTGGTGGACAGACTAACTATGGCTACACCTTC. V and J are TRBV29-1 and TRBJ1-2; D is possibly TRBD1 (6 bases). This CDR3 is 13 amino acids long. The germline V and J ends were trimmed by 4 bases and 0 bases, with 9 bases remaining between them. Per germline, CDR1 SQVTM and CDR2 ANQGSEA.